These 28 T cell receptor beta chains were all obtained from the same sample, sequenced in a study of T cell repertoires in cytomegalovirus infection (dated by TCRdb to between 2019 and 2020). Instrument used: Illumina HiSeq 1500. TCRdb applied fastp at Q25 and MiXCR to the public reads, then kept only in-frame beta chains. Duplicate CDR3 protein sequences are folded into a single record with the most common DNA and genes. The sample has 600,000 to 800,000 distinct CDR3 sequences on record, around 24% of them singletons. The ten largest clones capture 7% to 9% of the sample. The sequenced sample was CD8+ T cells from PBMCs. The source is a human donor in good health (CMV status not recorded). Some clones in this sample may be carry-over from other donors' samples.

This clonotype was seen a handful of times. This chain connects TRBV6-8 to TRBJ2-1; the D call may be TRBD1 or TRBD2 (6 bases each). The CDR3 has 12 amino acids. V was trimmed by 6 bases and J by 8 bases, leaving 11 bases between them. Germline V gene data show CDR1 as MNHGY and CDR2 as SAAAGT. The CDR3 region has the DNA TGTGCCAGCAGACGAAGGGGGGATGAGCAGTTCTTC. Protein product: CASRRRGDEQFF.

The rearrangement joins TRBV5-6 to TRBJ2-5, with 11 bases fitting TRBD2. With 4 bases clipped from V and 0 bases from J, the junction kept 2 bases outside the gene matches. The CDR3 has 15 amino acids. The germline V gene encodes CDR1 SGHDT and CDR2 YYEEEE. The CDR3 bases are TGTGCCAGCAGCCCGGGACTAGCGGACCAAGAGACCCAGTACTTC. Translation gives CASSPGLADQETQYF.

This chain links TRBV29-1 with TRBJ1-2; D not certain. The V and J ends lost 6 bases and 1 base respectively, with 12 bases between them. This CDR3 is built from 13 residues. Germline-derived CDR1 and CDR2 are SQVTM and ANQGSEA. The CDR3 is CSVNPTDNYGYTF. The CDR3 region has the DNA TGCAGCGTCAACCCGACTGATAACTATGGCTACACCTTC.

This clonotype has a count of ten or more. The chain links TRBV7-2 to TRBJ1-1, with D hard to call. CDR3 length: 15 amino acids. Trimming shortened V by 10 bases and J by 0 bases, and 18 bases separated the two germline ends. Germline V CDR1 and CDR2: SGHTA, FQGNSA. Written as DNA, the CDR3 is TGTGCCACCATTTCTTACGGGGTAATGAACACTGAAGCTTTCTTT. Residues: CATISYGVMNTEAFF.

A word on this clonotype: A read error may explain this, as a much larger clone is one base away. CDR3 DNA: TGTGCCAACAGCCTGACAACTAACTATGGCTACACCTTC. Its translation is CANSLTTNYGYTF. The chain uses TRBV7-2 and TRBJ1-2; no reliable D call. The CDR3 contains 13 residues. Germline CDR1 SGHTA, CDR2 FQGNSA.

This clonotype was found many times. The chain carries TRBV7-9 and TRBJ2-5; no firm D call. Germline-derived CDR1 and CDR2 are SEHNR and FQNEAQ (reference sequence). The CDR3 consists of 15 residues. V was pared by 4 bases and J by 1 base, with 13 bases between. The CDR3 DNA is TGTGCCAGCAGCTCCCCAAGAGCTGGCCAAGAGACCCAGTACTTC. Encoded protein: CASSSPRAGQETQYF.

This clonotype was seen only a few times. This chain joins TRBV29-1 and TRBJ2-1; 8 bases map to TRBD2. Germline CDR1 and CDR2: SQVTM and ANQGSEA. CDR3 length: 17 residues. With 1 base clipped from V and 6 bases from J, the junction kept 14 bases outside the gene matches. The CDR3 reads CSVEGLVAGGSLNEQFF. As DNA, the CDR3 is TGCAGCGTTGAAGGGCTAGTGGCGGGGGGATCTCTCAATGAGCAGTTCTTC.

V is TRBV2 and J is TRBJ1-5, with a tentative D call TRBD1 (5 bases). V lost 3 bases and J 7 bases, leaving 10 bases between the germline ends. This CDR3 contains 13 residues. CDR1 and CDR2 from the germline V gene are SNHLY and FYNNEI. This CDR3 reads CASSDQGWQPQHF. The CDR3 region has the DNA TGTGCCAGCAGTGATCAGGGATGGCAGCCCCAGCATTTT. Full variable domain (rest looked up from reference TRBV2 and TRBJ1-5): EPEVTQTPSHQVTQMGQEVILRCVPISNHLYFYWYRQILGQKVEFLVSFYNNEISEKSEIFDDQFSVERPDGSNFTLKIRSTKLEDSAMYFCASSDQGWQPQHFGDGTRLSIL.

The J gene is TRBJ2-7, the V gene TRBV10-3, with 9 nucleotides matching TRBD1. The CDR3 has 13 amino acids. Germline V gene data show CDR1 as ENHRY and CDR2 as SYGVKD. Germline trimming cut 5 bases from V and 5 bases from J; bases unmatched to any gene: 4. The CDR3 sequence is CAISPDRGDEQYV. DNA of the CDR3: TGTGCCATCAGTCCGGACAGGGGTGACGAGCAGTACGTC.

Here the CDR3 DNA reads TGTGCCAGCAGTGCCAGAACATGGGGAAGGTCACCCCTCCACTTT. Protein: CASSARTWGRSPLHF. The rearrangement joins TRBV28 to TRBJ1-6; D is unresolved. This CDR3 comprises 15 residues. CDR1 and CDR2 (germline): MDHEN, SYDVKM. With 5 bases removed from V and 10 bases from J, the gap between germline ends came to 18 bases. Full variable domain (rest looked up from reference TRBV28 and TRBJ1-6): DVKVTQSSRYLVKRTGEKVFLECVQDMDHENMFWYRQDPGLGLRLIYFSYDVKMKEKGDIPEGYSVSREKKERFSLILESASTNQTSMYLCASSARTWGRSPLHFGNGTRLTVT.

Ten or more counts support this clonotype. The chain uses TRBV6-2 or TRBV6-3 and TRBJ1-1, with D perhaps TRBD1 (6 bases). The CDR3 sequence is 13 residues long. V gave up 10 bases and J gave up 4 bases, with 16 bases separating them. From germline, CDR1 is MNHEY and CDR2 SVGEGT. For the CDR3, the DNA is TGTGCCATCCAATTAACAGGGCGCACTGAAGCTTTCTTT. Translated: CAIQLTGRTEAFF.

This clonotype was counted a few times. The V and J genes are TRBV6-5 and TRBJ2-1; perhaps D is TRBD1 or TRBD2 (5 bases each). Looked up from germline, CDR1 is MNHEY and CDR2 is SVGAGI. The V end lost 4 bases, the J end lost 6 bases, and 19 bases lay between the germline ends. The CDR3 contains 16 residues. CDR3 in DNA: TGTGCCAGCAGTTTATTCCGGGACCTAACAGGCAATGAGCAGTTCTTC. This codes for CASSLFRDLTGNEQFF.

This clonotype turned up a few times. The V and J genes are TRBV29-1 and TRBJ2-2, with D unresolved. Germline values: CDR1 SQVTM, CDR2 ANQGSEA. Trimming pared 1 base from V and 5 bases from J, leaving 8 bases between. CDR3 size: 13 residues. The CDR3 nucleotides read TGCAGCGTTGAAGGGCAGGCGACCGGGGAGCTGTTTTTT. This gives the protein CSVEGQATGELFF.

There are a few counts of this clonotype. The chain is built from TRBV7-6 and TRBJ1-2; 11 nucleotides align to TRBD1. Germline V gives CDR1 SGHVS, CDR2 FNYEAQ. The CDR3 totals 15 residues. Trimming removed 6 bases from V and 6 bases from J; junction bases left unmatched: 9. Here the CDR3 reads CASRRTGGEGHGYTF. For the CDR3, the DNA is TGTGCCAGCAGACGGACAGGGGGCGAGGGACATGGCTACACCTTC. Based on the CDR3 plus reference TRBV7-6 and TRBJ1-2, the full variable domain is GAGVSQSPRYKVTKRGQDVALRCDPISGHVSLYWYRQALGQGPEFLTYFNYEAQQDKSGLPNDRFSAERPEGSISTLTIQRTEQRDSAMYRCASRRTGGEGHGYTFGSGTRLTVV.

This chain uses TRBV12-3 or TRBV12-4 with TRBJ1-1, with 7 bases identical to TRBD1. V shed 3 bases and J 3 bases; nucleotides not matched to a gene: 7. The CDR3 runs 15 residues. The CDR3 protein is CASSFIGGWDTEAFF. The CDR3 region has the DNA TGTGCCAGCAGTTTTATAGGGGGCTGGGACACTGAAGCTTTCTTT.

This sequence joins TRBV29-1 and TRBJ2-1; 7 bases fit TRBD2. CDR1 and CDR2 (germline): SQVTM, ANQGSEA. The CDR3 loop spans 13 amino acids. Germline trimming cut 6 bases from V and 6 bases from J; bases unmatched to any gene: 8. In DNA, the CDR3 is TGCAGCGTCGCCGGGACTATTGGCAATGAGCAGTTCTTC. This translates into CSVAGTIGNEQFF.

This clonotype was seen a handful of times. The CDR3 DNA is TGCGCCAGCAGCCAAGCCGGAGCACTAGTCGTTCCCAATGAGCAGTTCTTC. It translates to CASSQAGALVVPNEQFF. The chain carries TRBV4-1 and TRBJ2-1; D may be TRBD2 (5 bases). The CDR3 contains 17 residues. Germline CDR1 reads MGHRA; CDR2 reads YSYEKL. Trimming left V 1 base short and J 6 bases short, with 19 bases between.

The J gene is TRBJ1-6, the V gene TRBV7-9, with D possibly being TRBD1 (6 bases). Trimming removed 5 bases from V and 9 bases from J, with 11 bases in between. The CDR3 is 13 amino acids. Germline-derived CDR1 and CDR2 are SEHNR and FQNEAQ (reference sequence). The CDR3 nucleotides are TGTGCCAGCAGCGGCGGGGGGCTTTCACCCCTCCACTTT. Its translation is CASSGGGLSPLHF.

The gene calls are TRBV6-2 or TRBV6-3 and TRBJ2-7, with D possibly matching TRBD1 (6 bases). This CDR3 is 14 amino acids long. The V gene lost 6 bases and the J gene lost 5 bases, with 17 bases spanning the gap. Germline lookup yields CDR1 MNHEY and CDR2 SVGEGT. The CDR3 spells CASSTPNRQDEQYV. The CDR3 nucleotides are TGTGCCAGCAGCACGCCGAACCGACAGGACGAGCAGTACGTC.

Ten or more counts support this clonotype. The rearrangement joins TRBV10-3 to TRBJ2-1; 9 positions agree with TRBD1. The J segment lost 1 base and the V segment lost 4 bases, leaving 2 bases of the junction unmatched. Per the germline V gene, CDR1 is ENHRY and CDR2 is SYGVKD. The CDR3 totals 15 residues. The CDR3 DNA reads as TGTGCCATCAGTGCTGGGACAGGGTCCTACAATGAGCAGTTCTTC. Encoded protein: CAISAGTGSYNEQFF.

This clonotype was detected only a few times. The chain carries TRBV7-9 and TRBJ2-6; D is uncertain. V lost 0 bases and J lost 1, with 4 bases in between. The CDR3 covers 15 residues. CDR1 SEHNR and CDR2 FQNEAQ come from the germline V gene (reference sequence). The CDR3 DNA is TGTGCCAGCAGCTTAGCACGATCTGGGGCCAACGTCCTGACTTTC. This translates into CASSLARSGANVLTF.

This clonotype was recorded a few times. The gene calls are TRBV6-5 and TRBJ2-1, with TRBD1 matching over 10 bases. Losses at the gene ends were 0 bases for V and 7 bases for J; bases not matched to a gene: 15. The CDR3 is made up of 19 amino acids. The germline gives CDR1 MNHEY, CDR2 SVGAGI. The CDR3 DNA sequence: TGTGCCAGCAGTTACTCTATTTACTTTCTAAAGGACAGGGGGAATGAGCAGTTCTTC. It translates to CASSYSIYFLKDRGNEQFF.

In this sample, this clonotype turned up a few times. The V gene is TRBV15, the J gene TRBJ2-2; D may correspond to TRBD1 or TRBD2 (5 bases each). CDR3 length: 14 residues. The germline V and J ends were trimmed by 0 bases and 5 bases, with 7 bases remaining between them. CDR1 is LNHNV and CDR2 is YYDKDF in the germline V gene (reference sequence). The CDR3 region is CATSRDGATGELFF. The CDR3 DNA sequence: TGTGCCACCAGCAGAGACGGGGCAACCGGGGAGCTGTTTTTT.

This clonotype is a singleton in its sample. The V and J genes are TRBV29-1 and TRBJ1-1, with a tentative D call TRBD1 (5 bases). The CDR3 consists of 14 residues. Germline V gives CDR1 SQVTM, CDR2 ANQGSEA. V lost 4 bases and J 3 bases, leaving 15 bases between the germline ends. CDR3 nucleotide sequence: TGCAGCGTTGGTCGCAGGGTAAAGGACACTGAAGCTTTCTTT. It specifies CSVGRRVKDTEAFF.

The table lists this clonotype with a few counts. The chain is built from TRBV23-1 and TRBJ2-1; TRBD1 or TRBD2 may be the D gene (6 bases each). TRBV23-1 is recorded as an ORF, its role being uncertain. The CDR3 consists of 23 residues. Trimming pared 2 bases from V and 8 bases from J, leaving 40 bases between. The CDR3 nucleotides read TGCGCCAGCAGTCAACCCGGAGGTACGGGGGCACAACCCCACGCAAGGGGACGACATGAGCAGTTCTTC. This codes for CASSQPGGTGAQPHARGRHEQFF.

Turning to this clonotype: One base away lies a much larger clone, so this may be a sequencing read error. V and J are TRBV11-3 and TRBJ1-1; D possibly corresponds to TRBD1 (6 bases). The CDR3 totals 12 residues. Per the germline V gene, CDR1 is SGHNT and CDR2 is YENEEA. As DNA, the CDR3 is TGTGTCAGTCAAGGGGGTGGCACTGAAGCTTTCTTT. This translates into CVSQGGGTEAFF.

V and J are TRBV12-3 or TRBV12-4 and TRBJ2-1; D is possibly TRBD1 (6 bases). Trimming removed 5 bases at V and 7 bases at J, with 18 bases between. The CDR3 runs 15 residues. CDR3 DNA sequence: TGTGCCAGCAGTAAAACAACGATACAGGGAAATGAGCAGTTCTTC. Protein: CASSKTTIQGNEQFF.

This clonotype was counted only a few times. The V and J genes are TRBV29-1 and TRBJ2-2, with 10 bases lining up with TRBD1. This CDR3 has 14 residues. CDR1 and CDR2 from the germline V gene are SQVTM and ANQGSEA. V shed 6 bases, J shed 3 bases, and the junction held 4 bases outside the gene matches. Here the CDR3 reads CSVGTGAHTGELFF. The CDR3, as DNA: TGCAGCGTCGGGACAGGGGCCCACACCGGGGAGCTGTTTTTT.